This paragraph covers one TCR beta chain sequence. Its antigen is unidentified. Germline V gives CDR1 MGHDK, CDR2 SYGVNS. The CDR3 loop spans 15 amino acids. This sample was taken from a study of monozygotic twins with inflammatory bowel disease. Notes on the study in general: A reduction in TCRbeta diversity (inverse Simpson) was seen in IBD patients relative to healthy co-twins. The data did not back a single strong IBD-associated clonotype or signal.

TCRdb re-called the 5' RACE reads; one entry per CDR3 protein, DNA not given. This sample's table has about 160,000 distinct CDR3 sequences. This TCR derives from a human donor with ulcerative colitis or Crohn's disease, or a healthy co-twin of an affected twin (not recorded which). The sample taken for sequencing was blood. The J gene is TRBJ1-6, the V gene TRBV25-1; as DNA is missing, the TRBD1 call by TCRdb cannot be tested. The CDR3 sequence is CASQGLSSYNSPLHF.